The clone carrying this T cell receptor beta chain was detected only once. The antigen remains undetermined. The entry originates in a study of CD8 T cells in ankylosing spondylitis. Study outcomes and limitations: Reportedly, significant enrichment of disease-linked clones occurred in matched ankylosing spondylitis synovial fluid.

CDR1 is SQVTM, CDR2 ANQGSEA, per germline. The CDR3 has 13 amino acids. V lost 5 bases and J lost 2; bases outside the gene matches: 5. TCRdb passed the 5' RACE reads through MiXCR, listing each CDR3 protein once. Seen here are a few hundred thousand distinct CDR3 sequences, over 15% observed once, and the top ten hold under 40%. The sequence was obtained from a male donor with ankylosing spondylitis or in good health (not recorded which). V and J are TRBV29-1 and TRBJ2-7, with TRBD2 matching 8 bases. The sample consisted of blood, either unsorted or a sorted T cell fraction (not recorded which). CDR3 nucleotide sequence: TGCAGCGTTCTAGCGGGTCTAACCTACGAGCAGTACTTC. Its translation is CSVLAGLTYEQYF.